These 16 T cell receptor beta chains originate from one sample sequenced in a study of cytomegalovirus exposure and HLA in healthy donors. Amplification used 60 Vbeta primers and 13 Jbeta primers. TCRdb's copy holds only in-frame clones and misses some; the assay was immunoSEQ multiplex PCR. The table includes more than 85,000 clones, roughly three quarters detected once. Sequencing input: PBMCs. The receptors were sampled from a female donor in good health and CMV-seronegative.

Only a few counts were recorded for this clone. The rearrangement joins TRBV6-5 to TRBJ2-7, with TRBD1 as a possible D gene (5 bases). The CDR3 consists of 15 residues. V lost 0 bases to trimming and J lost 6 bases, with 15 bases between them. Germline CDR1 and CDR2: MNHEY and SVGAGI. This chain's CDR3 is CASSYSDSAPSEQYF. CDR3 sequence (DNA): TGTGCCAGCAGTTACTCCGACAGCGCTCCGTCCGAGCAGTACTTC.

The gene calls are TRBV27 and TRBJ2-1, with a weak D call TRBD2 (5 bases). In germline, CDR1 is MNHEY, CDR2 SMNVEV (reference sequence). CDR3 length equals 16 residues. The V and J ends lost 2 bases and 3 bases respectively, with 14 bases between them. CDR3 protein: CASSLSPRLLYNEQFF. The CDR3 DNA is TGTGCCAGCAGTTTAAGCCCGCGACTACTCTACAATGAGCAGTTCTTC.

The chain recombines TRBV9 with TRBJ1-6, with TRBD1 identical over 10 bases. With V trimmed by 3 bases and J by 11 bases, 5 bases remained unmatched. This CDR3 is built from 14 residues. Germline V gene sequence: CDR1 SGDLS, CDR2 YYNGEE. CDR3 residues: CASSGTGGMTPLHF. As DNA, the CDR3 is TGTGCCAGCAGCGGGACAGGGGGTATGACACCCCTCCACTTT.

This clone appeared a single time. The chain is built from TRBV2 and TRBJ1-1, with 9 bases lining up with TRBD1. V gave up 4 bases and J gave up 3 bases; unmatched junction bases: 6. Looked up from germline, CDR1 is SNHLY and CDR2 is FYNNEI. The length of the CDR3 is 15 residues. CDR3 sequence: CASSAQQGAYTEAFF. As DNA, the CDR3 is TGTGCCAGCAGTGCCCAACAGGGGGCTTACACTGAAGCTTTCTTT.

The chain couples TRBV5-4 to TRBJ2-2, with TRBD2 identical over 8 bases. The CDR3 covers 16 residues. Trimming at V came to 4 bases and at J to 3 bases, leaving 8 bases not matched to a gene. From germline, CDR1 is SGHNT and CDR2 YYREEE (reference sequence). The DNA of the CDR3 is TGTGCCAGCAGCCCCCCCAATAGCGGGGACACCGGGGAGCTGTTTTTT. Amino acids: CASSPPNSGDTGELFF.

The CDR3 region is CASSLEGRRTGELFF. The CDR3 DNA is TGTGCCAGCAGTTTGGAGGGCCGACGCACCGGGGAGCTGTTTTTT. The gene calls are TRBV28 and TRBJ2-2; TRBD2 might be the D (6 bases). This CDR3 contains 15 residues. The germline V gene encodes CDR1 MDHEN and CDR2 SYDVKM. Trimming took off 3 bases at V and 4 bases at J, with 12 bases between the two ends.

The chain is built from TRBV28 and TRBJ1-2, with 7 bases aligning to TRBD1. The J segment lost 7 bases and the V segment lost 5 bases, leaving 4 bases of the junction unmatched. Germline CDR1 is MDHEN and CDR2 is SYDVKM. This CDR3 is built from 12 residues. The CDR3 region is CASSVNRGGYTF. The CDR3 bases are TGTGCCAGCAGTGTCAACAGGGGTGGCTACACCTTC.

The chain uses TRBV9 and TRBJ1-1; 8 positions match TRBD1. The CDR3 totals 14 residues. Germline CDR1 is SGDLS and CDR2 is YYNGEE. The J segment lost 10 bases and the V segment lost 5 bases, leaving 13 bases of the junction unmatched. The chain's CDR3 is CASSEAPQGARAFF. The CDR3 DNA sequence: TGTGCCAGCAGTGAAGCTCCTCAGGGGGCTCGAGCTTTCTTT.

This chain links TRBV19 with TRBJ1-1, with D unresolved. Germline V CDR1 and CDR2: LNHDA, SQIVND (reference sequence). The CDR3 spans 17 residues. V was clipped by 4 bases and J by 4 bases, with 22 bases between them. The CDR3 here is CASSRGVRSGFVTEAFF. The DNA of the CDR3 is TGTGCCAGTAGTAGAGGAGTCAGGTCGGGGTTTGTCACTGAAGCTTTCTTT.

The chain joins TRBV6-1 to TRBJ2-1; D remains ambiguous. Germline CDR1 reads MNHNS; CDR2 reads SASEGT. This CDR3 spans 15 amino acids. The V end was cut by 6 bases, the J end by 8 bases, with 20 bases between. The CDR3 DNA follows: TGTGCCAGCAGGGTACTACCTTTGGCAACCGATGAGCAGTTCTTC. It codes for CASRVLPLATDEQFF.

The chain uses TRBV4-3 and TRBJ2-1; TRBD2 aligns across 7 bases. The CDR3 extends over 14 amino acids. Trimming took 2 bases from V and 6 from J; bases not matched to a gene: 4. CDR1 is LGHNA and CDR2 is YSLEER in the germline V gene. The CDR3 loop reads CASSQLREFNEQFF. The CDR3 region has the DNA TGCGCCAGCAGCCAATTGCGGGAGTTCAATGAGCAGTTCTTC.

The rearrangement links TRBV18 to TRBJ1-4; D might be TRBD1 (5 bases). Trimming cost V 2 bases and J 5 bases, with 12 bases left between them. Germline CDR1 reads KGHSH; CDR2 reads LQKENI. This CDR3 is built from 15 residues. The CDR3 sequence is CASSPALRQNEKLFF. The CDR3, as DNA: TGTGCCAGCTCACCAGCTTTAAGACAGAATGAAAAACTGTTTTTT.

The chain uses TRBV7-2 and TRBJ1-2; TRBD1 matches at 7 bases. Germline V lookup: CDR1 SGHTA, CDR2 FQGNSA. This CDR3 comprises 16 residues. The V gene end was trimmed by 0 bases and the J gene end by 2 bases; junction bases not matched to a gene: 6. The CDR3 spells CASSLANRGRNYGYTF. Here the CDR3 DNA reads TGTGCCAGCAGCTTAGCTAACAGGGGTCGGAACTATGGCTACACCTTC.

The rearrangement uses TRBV6-5 and TRBJ2-5, with a tentative D call TRBD2 (5 bases). Trimming took 5 bases from V and 7 from J, leaving 17 bases between them. The germline V gene encodes CDR1 MNHEY and CDR2 SVGAGI. This CDR3 contains 14 residues. CDR3: CASSPDLNRGTQYF. For the CDR3, the DNA is TGTGCCAGCAGTCCGGACCTGAACCGGGGGACCCAGTACTTC.

The V and J genes are TRBV27 and TRBJ1-4; 10 nucleotides line up with TRBD1. V was pared by 10 bases and J by 8 bases, with 10 bases of the junction left unmatched. Germline V CDR1 and CDR2: MNHEY, SMNVEV (reference sequence). This CDR3 spans 14 amino acids. CDR3 bases: TGTGCCACTTCAGAAGGGACAGGGGTAGAAAAACTGTTTTTT. This codes for CATSEGTGVEKLFF.

V is TRBV7-9 and J is TRBJ2-5, with D perhaps matching TRBD2 (5 bases). V lost 5 bases and J lost 2, with 9 bases in between. The CDR3 sequence is 13 residues long. The germline gives CDR1 SEHNR, CDR2 FQNEAQ (reference sequence). CDR3 nucleotides: TGTGCCAGCAGCCCCCTAGCACAAGAGACCCAGTACTTC. This codes for CASSPLAQETQYF. Together with reference TRBV7-9 and TRBJ2-5, the CDR3 gives the full variable domain: DTGVSQNPRHKITKRGQNVTFRCDPISEHNRLYWYRQTLGQGPEFLTYFQNEAQLEKSRLLSDRFSAERPKGSFSTLEIQRTEQGDSAMYLCASSPLAQETQYFGPGTRLLVL.